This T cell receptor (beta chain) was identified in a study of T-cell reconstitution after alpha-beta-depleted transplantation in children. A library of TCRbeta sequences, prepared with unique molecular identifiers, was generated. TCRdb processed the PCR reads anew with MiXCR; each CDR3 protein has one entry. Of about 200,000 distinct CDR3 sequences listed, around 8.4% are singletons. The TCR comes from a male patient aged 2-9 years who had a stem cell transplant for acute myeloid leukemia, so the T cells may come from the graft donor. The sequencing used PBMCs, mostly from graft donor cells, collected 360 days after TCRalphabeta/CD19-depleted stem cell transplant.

DNA for the CDR3: TGTGCCAGCAGCCGAGACAGGGACCGCACAGATACGCAGTATTTT. Residues: CASSRDRDRTDTQYF. The genes are TRBV7-8 and TRBJ2-3; 7 bases fit TRBD1. J gave up 1 base and V 5 bases, and 6 bases lay outside the gene matches. CDR1 SGHVS and CDR2 FQNEAQ come from the germline V gene. This CDR3 spans 15 amino acids.